This TCR beta chain is drawn from a study of T cell responses to AZD1222 COVID-19 vaccine. The study's findings and limits: Repertoire sampling was restricted to post-peak T cell response timepoints.

This CDR3 spans 15 amino acids. Unmatched junction bases numbered 4, after V lost 1 base and J lost 5 bases. CDR1 MGHRA and CDR2 YSYEKL come from the germline V gene. As to this clone: Its antigen is currently unknown.

The repertoire was sequenced with immunoSEQ multiplex PCR; TCRdb's copy has only in-frame clones and lacks some. The sample includes some 130,000 clones, 86% seen only once; the top ten take under 25%. The chain carries TRBV4-1 and TRBJ1-4, with 7 bases identical to TRBD1. The sequence derives from an adult in good health. The material was peripheral blood, obtained on day 0 of AZD1222 vaccination. CDR3 protein: CASSQGQGINEKLFF. The CDR3 DNA follows: TGCGCCAGCAGCCAAGGACAGGGCATCAATGAAAAACTGTTTTTT.